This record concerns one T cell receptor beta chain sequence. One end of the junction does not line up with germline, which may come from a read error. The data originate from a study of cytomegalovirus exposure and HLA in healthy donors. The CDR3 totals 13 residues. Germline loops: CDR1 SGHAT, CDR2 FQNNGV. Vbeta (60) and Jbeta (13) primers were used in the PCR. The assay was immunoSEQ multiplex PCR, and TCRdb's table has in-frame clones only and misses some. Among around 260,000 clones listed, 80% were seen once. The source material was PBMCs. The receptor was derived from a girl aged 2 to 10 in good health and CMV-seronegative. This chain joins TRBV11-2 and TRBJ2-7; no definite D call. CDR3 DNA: TGTGCCAGCAGCTTTTTCTTTGGGCAGATTCTTTCCTTC. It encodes CASSFFFGQILSF.